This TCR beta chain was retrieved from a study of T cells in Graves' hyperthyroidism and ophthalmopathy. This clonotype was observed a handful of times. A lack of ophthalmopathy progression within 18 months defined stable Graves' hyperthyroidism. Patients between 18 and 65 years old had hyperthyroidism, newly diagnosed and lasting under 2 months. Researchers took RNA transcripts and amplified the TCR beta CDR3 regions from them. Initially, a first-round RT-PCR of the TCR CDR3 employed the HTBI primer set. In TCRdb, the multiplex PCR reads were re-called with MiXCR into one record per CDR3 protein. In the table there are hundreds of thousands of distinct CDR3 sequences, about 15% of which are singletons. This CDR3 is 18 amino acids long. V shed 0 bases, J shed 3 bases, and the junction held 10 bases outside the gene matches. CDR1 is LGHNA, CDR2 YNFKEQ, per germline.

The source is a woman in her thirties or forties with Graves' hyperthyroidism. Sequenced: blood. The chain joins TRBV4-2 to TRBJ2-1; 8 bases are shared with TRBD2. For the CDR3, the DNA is TGTGCCAGCAGCCAAGATTCAGCGAGCGGGAGTAACTACAATGAGCAGTTCTTC. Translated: CASSQDSASGSNYNEQFF.